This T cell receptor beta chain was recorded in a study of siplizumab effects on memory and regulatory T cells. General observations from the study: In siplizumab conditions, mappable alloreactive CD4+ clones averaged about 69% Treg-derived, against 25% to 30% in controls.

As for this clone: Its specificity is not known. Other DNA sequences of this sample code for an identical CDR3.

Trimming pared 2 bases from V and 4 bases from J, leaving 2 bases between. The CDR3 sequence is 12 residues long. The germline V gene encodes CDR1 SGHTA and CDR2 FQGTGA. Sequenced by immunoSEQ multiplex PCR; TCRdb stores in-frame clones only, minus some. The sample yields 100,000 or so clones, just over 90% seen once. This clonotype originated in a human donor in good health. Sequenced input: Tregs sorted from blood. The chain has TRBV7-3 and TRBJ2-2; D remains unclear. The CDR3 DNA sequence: TGTGCCAGCAGCTTAGGCACCGGGGAGCTGTTTTTT. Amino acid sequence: CASSLGTGELFF.